This T cell receptor (beta chain) emerged from a study of blood T cell repertoires in COVID-19. Germline V gene sequence: CDR1 MNHNY, CDR2 SVGAGI (reference sequence). The CDR3 is made up of 16 amino acids. V was shortened by 2 bases and J by 4 bases, with 17 bases between the two germline ends. Assay: immunoSEQ multiplex PCR; the TCRdb copy retains only in-frame clones and omits some. The sample carries about 26,000 clones, about 87% recorded once. This TCR was recovered from a human donor in a cohort sampled during active COVID-19. The specimen was peripheral blood. This chain uses TRBV6-6 with TRBJ1-1, with a weak D call TRBD1 (6 bases). The chain's CDR3 is CASSYGIQGKGTEAFF. For the CDR3, the DNA is TGTGCCAGCAGTTACGGAATACAGGGAAAAGGCACTGAAGCTTTCTTT.